This is a list of T cell receptor beta chains from one sample in a study of blood T cell repertoires in COVID-19. Some clones are missing from TCRdb's copy, which holds only in-frame ones; the method was immunoSEQ multiplex PCR. The sample shows 75,000 to 100,000 clones, more than 75% of them seen only once. The sequencing sample was made of peripheral blood. These receptors were taken from a human donor in a cohort sampled during active COVID-19. CDR3s include the opening cysteine and the closing phenylalanine or tryptophan. The order of the fields is V gene, clone size, D gene, J gene, CDR3 protein, CDR3 DNA. D genes are given only for firm matches. Only part of the rows carry a size: once, few, many, or a class if the clone is expanded.

v_call: TRBV5-6; clone_size: few; d_call: TRBD2; j_call: TRBJ2-3; cdr3_aa: CASTSWGGNTDTQYF; cdr3_nt: TGTGCCAGCACCTCCTGGGGGGGGAACACAGATACGCAGTATTTT
v_call: TRBV7-3; clone_size: -; d_call: -; j_call: TRBJ2-2; cdr3_aa: CASSLSGVNTGELFF; cdr3_nt: TGTGCCAGCAGCTTAAGCGGGGTTAACACCGGGGAGCTGTTTTTT
v_call: TRBV5-8; clone_size: -; d_call: -; j_call: TRBJ2-1; cdr3_aa: CASSFMSGPNEQFF; cdr3_nt: TGTGCCAGCAGCTTCATGTCCGGTCCCAATGAGCAGTTCTTC
v_call: TRBV5-1; clone_size: -; d_call: -; j_call: TRBJ1-2; cdr3_aa: CASSPQGMRGGYTF; cdr3_nt: TGCGCCAGCAGCCCCCAGGGGATGAGAGGTGGCTACACCTTC
v_call: TRBV19; clone_size: -; d_call: -; j_call: TRBJ1-5; cdr3_aa: CASSLSPGTPNQPQHF; cdr3_nt: TGTGCCAGTAGTCTCAGTCCCGGGACACCAAATCAGCCCCAGCATTTT
v_call: TRBV12-3/TRBV12-4; clone_size: -; d_call: -; j_call: TRBJ1-5; cdr3_aa: CASKRTANQPQHF; cdr3_nt: TGTGCCAGCAAACGGACAGCAAATCAGCCCCAGCATTTT
v_call: TRBV29-1; clone_size: -; d_call: -; j_call: TRBJ2-3; cdr3_aa: CSVLLLARTDTQYF; cdr3_nt: TGCAGCGTACTATTGCTAGCGCGGACTGATACGCAGTATTTT
v_call: TRBV30; clone_size: -; d_call: TRBD1; j_call: TRBJ1-1; cdr3_aa: CAWNGQGMNTEAFF; cdr3_nt: TGTGCCTGGAACGGACAGGGGATGAACACTGAAGCTTTCTTT
v_call: TRBV7-2; clone_size: -; d_call: -; j_call: TRBJ2-2; cdr3_aa: CASSLATGVNTGELFF; cdr3_nt: TGTGCCAGCAGCTTAGCCACGGGGGTGAACACCGGGGAGCTGTTTTTT
v_call: TRBV6-1; clone_size: -; d_call: -; j_call: TRBJ1-6; cdr3_aa: CASSETWQGSNSPLHF; cdr3_nt: TGTGCCAGCAGTGAAACGTGGCAGGGATCCAATTCACCCCTCCACTTT
v_call: TRBV6-5; clone_size: once; d_call: TRBD2; j_call: TRBJ2-2; cdr3_aa: CASSYWTSGYTGELFF; cdr3_nt: TGTGCCAGCAGTTACTGGACTAGCGGGTACACCGGGGAGCTGTTTTTT
v_call: TRBV7-9; clone_size: -; d_call: TRBD2; j_call: TRBJ2-3; cdr3_aa: CASSSLAVSGASTDTQYF; cdr3_nt: TGTGCCAGCAGCAGCTTAGCGGTCAGCGGGGCCAGCACAGATACGCAGTATTTT
v_call: TRBV10-3; clone_size: once; d_call: TRBD2; j_call: TRBJ2-1; cdr3_aa: CAIKGTSGGNLGEQFF; cdr3_nt: TGTGCCATCAAAGGGACTAGCGGGGGGAATCTTGGTGAGCAGTTCTTC
v_call: TRBV5-8; clone_size: -; d_call: TRBD2; j_call: TRBJ2-3; cdr3_aa: CASSLYGLAGVADTQYF; cdr3_nt: TGTGCCAGCAGCTTGTATGGGCTAGCGGGGGTAGCAGATACGCAGTATTTT
v_call: TRBV6-1; clone_size: -; d_call: -; j_call: TRBJ2-1; cdr3_aa: CASSDWGGINEQFF; cdr3_nt: TGTGCCAGCAGTGATTGGGGGGGCATCAATGAGCAGTTCTTC
v_call: TRBV10-3; clone_size: -; d_call: TRBD1; j_call: TRBJ1-2; cdr3_aa: CAISGTGGDGYTF; cdr3_nt: TGTGCCATCAGTGGGACAGGGGGCGACGGCTACACCTTC
v_call: TRBV29-1; clone_size: -; d_call: -; j_call: TRBJ1-1; cdr3_aa: CSVAAGQGTEAFF; cdr3_nt: TGCAGCGTTGCAGCAGGGCAGGGCACTGAAGCTTTCTTT
v_call: TRBV28; clone_size: -; d_call: -; j_call: TRBJ1-5; cdr3_aa: CATHPGNSNQPQHF; cdr3_nt: TGTGCCACTCACCCCGGGAATAGCAATCAGCCCCAGCATTTT
v_call: TRBV28; clone_size: -; d_call: -; j_call: TRBJ1-1; cdr3_aa: CASSPPRAKAFF; cdr3_nt: TGTGCCAGCAGTCCCCCCAGGGCGAAGGCTTTCTTT
v_call: TRBV27; clone_size: -; d_call: -; j_call: TRBJ2-5; cdr3_aa: CASSFRATQETQYF; cdr3_nt: TGTGCCAGCAGTTTCAGGGCTACTCAAGAGACCCAGTACTTC
v_call: TRBV7-2; clone_size: -; d_call: TRBD2; j_call: TRBJ2-3; cdr3_aa: CASSYGTIYTDTQYF; cdr3_nt: TGTGCCAGCAGCTACGGGACTATTTACACAGATACGCAGTATTTT
v_call: TRBV19; clone_size: -; d_call: -; j_call: TRBJ2-4; cdr3_aa: CASSIYPRGGDRDEVFRAKNIQYF; cdr3_nt: TGTGCCAGTAGTATATATCCACGGGGGGGGGACAGGGATGAGGTTTTTAGGGCCAAAAACATTCAGTACTTC
v_call: TRBV7-9; clone_size: -; d_call: TRBD1; j_call: TRBJ2-5; cdr3_aa: CASSLVGTAQYF; cdr3_nt: TGTGCCAGCAGCTTAGTAGGGACAGCCCAGTACTTC
v_call: TRBV6-5; clone_size: -; d_call: -; j_call: TRBJ2-1; cdr3_aa: CASSYQTGGGYNEQFF; cdr3_nt: TGTGCCAGCAGTTACCAGACGGGGGGCGGGTACAATGAGCAGTTCTTC
v_call: TRBV29-1; clone_size: -; d_call: -; j_call: TRBJ2-3; cdr3_aa: CSVERGRPDTQYF; cdr3_nt: TGCAGCGTTGAACGAGGCAGACCAGATACGCAGTATTTT
v_call: TRBV2; clone_size: medium-sized; d_call: -; j_call: TRBJ1-5; cdr3_aa: CASISSPGMSNQPQHF; cdr3_nt: TGTGCCAGCATCTCAAGTCCGGGTATGAGCAATCAGCCCCAGCATTTT
v_call: TRBV15; clone_size: once; d_call: -; j_call: TRBJ2-1; cdr3_aa: CATSGHHRALLRNEQFF; cdr3_nt: TGTGCCACCAGCGGCCATCACAGGGCCCTGTTGCGCAATGAGCAGTTCTTC
v_call: TRBV4-1; clone_size: -; d_call: -; j_call: TRBJ1-2; cdr3_aa: CASSRTSGEGGYGYTF; cdr3_nt: TGCGCCAGCAGCCGAACTTCGGGGGAGGGAGGCTATGGCTACACCTTC
v_call: TRBV18; clone_size: -; d_call: -; j_call: TRBJ2-3; cdr3_aa: CASSLRGMPDTQYF; cdr3_nt: TGTGCCAGCTCATTGAGGGGGATGCCAGATACGCAGTATTTT
v_call: TRBV14; clone_size: -; d_call: -; j_call: TRBJ1-1; cdr3_aa: CASSQERTRGTEAFF; cdr3_nt: TGTGCCAGCAGCCAAGAAAGGACACGTGGGACTGAAGCTTTCTTT
v_call: TRBV24-1; clone_size: once; d_call: TRBD1; j_call: TRBJ2-1; cdr3_aa: CATSDARQGVLYNEQFF; cdr3_nt: TGTGCCACCAGTGATGCAAGACAGGGGGTACTCTACAATGAGCAGTTCTTC
v_call: TRBV5-1; clone_size: many; d_call: -; j_call: TRBJ1-4; cdr3_aa: CASRGGNEKLFF; cdr3_nt: TGCGCCAGCAGGGGGGGGAATGAAAAACTGTTTTTT
v_call: TRBV6-5; clone_size: -; d_call: -; j_call: TRBJ2-3; cdr3_aa: CASRTGFPDTQYF; cdr3_nt: TGTGCCAGCAGAACAGGGTTTCCAGATACGCAGTATTTT
v_call: TRBV5-1; clone_size: -; d_call: TRBD1; j_call: TRBJ2-3; cdr3_aa: CASSPWGTGKADTQYF; cdr3_nt: TGCGCCAGCAGCCCGTGGGGGACAGGGAAGGCAGATACGCAGTATTTT
v_call: TRBV7-2; clone_size: -; d_call: TRBD2; j_call: TRBJ2-3; cdr3_aa: CASSLRTSGLTDTQYF; cdr3_nt: TGTGCCAGCAGCCTCCGCACTAGCGGACTGACAGATACGCAGTATTTT
v_call: TRBV5-1; clone_size: -; d_call: TRBD2; j_call: TRBJ2-5; cdr3_aa: CASGVGGGETQYF; cdr3_nt: TGCGCCAGCGGCGTTGGGGGAGGGGAGACCCAGTACTTC
v_call: TRBV19; clone_size: once; d_call: TRBD1; j_call: TRBJ1-1; cdr3_aa: CASTGQGGTEAFF; cdr3_nt: TGTGCCAGTACCGGACAGGGCGGCACTGAAGCTTTCTTT
v_call: TRBV14; clone_size: -; d_call: -; j_call: TRBJ2-1; cdr3_aa: CASSHPPLAGMDNEQFF; cdr3_nt: TGTGCCAGCAGCCATCCTCCCTTGGCAGGAATGGACAATGAGCAGTTCTTC
v_call: TRBV6-5; clone_size: once; d_call: TRBD1; j_call: TRBJ1-1; cdr3_aa: CASSRTGGEAFF; cdr3_nt: TGTGCCAGCAGCCGGACAGGGGGGGAAGCTTTCTTT
v_call: TRBV29-1; clone_size: -; d_call: -; j_call: TRBJ2-4; cdr3_aa: CSVEPPAGDLIAKNIQYF; cdr3_nt: TGCAGCGTTGAACCCCCTGCAGGGGATTTAATAGCCAAAAACATTCAGTACTTC
v_call: TRBV20-1; clone_size: -; d_call: -; j_call: TRBJ1-2; cdr3_aa: CSAWGGWGYTF; cdr3_nt: TGCAGTGCGTGGGGGGGTTGGGGCTACACCTTC